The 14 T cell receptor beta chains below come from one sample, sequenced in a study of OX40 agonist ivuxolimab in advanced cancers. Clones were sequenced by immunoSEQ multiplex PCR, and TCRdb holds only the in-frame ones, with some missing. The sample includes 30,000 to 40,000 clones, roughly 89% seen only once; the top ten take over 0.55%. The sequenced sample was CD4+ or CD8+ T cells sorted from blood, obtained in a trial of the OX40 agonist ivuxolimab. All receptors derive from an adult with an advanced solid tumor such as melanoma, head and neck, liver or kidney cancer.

The CDR3 loop is CASSATASGGANTDTQYF. The CDR3 DNA sequence: TGCGCCAGCAGCGCGACGGCTAGTGGGGGGGCCAACACAGATACGCAGTATTTT. The genes are TRBV5-1 and TRBJ2-3, with TRBD2 as a possible D gene (7 bases). The CDR3 runs 18 residues. V shed 4 bases and J shed 2 bases, with 23 bases lying between them. CDR1 and CDR2 from the germline V gene are SGHRS and YFSETQ.

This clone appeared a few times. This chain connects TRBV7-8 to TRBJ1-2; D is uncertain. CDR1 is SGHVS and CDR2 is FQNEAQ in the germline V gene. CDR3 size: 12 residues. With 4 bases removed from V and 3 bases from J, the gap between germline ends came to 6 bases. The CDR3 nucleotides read TGTGCCAGCAGCTCCTTATACTATGGCTACACCTTC. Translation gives CASSSLYYGYTF.

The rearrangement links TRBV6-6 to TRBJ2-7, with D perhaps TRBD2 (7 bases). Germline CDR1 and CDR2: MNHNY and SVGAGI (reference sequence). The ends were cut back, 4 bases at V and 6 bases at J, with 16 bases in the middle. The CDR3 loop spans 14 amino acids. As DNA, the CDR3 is TGTGCCAGCAGTTTTAGTGGGGGGGCGAGCGAGCAGTACTTC. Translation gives CASSFSGGASEQYF.

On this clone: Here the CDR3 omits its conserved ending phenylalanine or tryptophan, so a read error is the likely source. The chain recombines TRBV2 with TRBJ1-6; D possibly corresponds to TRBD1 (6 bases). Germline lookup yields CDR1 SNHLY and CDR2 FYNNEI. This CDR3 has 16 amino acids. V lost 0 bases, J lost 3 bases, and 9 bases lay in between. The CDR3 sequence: CASSEATGFYNSPLHL. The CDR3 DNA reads TGTGCCAGCAGTGAAGCAACAGGGTTCTATAATTCACCCCTCCACCTT.

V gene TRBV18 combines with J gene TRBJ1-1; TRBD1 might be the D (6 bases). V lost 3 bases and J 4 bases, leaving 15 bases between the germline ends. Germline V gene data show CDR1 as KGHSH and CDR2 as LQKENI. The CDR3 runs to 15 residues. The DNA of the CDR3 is TGTGCCAGCTCACCCCCCTGGGGGGCGGTCACTGAAGCTTTCTTT. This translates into CASSPPWGAVTEAFF. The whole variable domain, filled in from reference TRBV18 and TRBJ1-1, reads NAGVMQNPRHLVRRRGQEARLRCSPMKGHSHVYWYRQLPEEGLKFMVYLQKENIIDESGMPKERFSAEFPKEGPSILRIQQVVRGDSAAYFCASSPPWGAVTEAFFGQGTRLTVV.

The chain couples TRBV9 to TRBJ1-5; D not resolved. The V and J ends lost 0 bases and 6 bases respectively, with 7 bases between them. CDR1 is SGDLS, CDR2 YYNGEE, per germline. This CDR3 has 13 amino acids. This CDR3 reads CASSVGISQPQHF. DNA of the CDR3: TGTGCCAGCAGCGTAGGAATAAGTCAGCCCCAGCATTTT.

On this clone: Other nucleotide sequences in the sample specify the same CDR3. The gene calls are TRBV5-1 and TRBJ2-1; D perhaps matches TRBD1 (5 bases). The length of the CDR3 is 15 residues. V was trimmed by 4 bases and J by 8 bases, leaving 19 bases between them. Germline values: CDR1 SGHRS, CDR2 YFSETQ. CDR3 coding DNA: TGCGCCAGCAGCGTAGTCGTTTCAGGGAATTATGAGCAGTTCTTC. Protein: CASSVVVSGNYEQFF.

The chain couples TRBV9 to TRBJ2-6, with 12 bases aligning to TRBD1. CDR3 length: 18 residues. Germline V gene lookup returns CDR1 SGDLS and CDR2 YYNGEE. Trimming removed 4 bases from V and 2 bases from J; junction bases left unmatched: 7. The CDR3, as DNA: TGTGCCAGCAGCTCGGGGGACAGGGGGCTAGCTGGGGCCAACGTCCTGACTTTC. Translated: CASSSGDRGLAGANVLTF.

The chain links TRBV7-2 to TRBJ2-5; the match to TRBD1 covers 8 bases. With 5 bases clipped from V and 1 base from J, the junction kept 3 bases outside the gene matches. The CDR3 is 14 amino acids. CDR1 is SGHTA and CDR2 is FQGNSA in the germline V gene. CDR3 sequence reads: CASSQGAVQETQYF. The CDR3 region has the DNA TGTGCCAGCAGCCAGGGGGCAGTCCAAGAGACCCAGTACTTC.

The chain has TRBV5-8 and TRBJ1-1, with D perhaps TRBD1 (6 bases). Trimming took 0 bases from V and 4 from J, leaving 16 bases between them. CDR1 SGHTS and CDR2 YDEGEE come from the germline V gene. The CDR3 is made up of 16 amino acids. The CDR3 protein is CASSLAGVRGGTEAFF. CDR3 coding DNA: TGTGCCAGCAGCTTGGCCGGGGTCAGGGGAGGCACTGAAGCTTTCTTT.

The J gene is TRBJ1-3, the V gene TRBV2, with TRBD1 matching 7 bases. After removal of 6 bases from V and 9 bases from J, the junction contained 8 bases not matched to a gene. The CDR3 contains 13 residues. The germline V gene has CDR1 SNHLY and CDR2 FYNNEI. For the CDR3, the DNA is TGTGCCAGCAGCCAGGGACAGTCAACCACCATATATTTT. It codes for CASSQGQSTTIYF.

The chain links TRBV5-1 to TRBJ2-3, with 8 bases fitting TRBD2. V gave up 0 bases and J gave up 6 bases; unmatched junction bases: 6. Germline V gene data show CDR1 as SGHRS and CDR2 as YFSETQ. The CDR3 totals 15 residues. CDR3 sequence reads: CASSLDGGAGDTQYF. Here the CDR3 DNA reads TGCGCCAGCAGCTTGGACGGGGGGGCCGGGGATACGCAGTATTTT.

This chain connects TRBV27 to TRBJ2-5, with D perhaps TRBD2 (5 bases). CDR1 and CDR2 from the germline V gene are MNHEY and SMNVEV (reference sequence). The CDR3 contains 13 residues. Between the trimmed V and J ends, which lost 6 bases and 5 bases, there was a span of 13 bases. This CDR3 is CASSTVGDETQYF. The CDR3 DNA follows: TGTGCCAGCAGCACGGTCGGGGATGAGACCCAGTACTTC.

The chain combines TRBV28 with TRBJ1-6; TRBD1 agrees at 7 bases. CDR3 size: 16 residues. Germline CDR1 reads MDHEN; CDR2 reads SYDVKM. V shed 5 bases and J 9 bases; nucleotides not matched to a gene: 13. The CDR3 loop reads CASSTKDRKSGSPLHF. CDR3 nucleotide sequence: TGTGCCAGCAGTACGAAGGACAGGAAGAGTGGTTCACCCCTCCACTTT.